The 29 T cell receptor beta chains presented below share a single source sample, sequenced in a study of cytomegalovirus exposure and HLA in healthy donors. With 60 Vbeta and 13 Jbeta primers, the PCR was carried out. The table came from immunoSEQ multiplex PCR; TCRdb's copy has only in-frame clones and leaves some out. Of about 140,000 clones listed, approximately 73% are singletons. Source material: PBMCs. The source of these receptors is a woman in her thirties or forties in good health and CMV-seronegative.

This clone was seen more than once but under ten times. The chain uses TRBV13 and TRBJ1-1, with D unclear. Trimming cost V 2 bases and J 0 bases, with 4 bases left between them. This CDR3 has 13 residues. Germline lookup yields CDR1 PRHDT and CDR2 FYEKMQ (reference sequence). CDR3 sequence (DNA): TGTGCCAGCAGCTTAACGGTGAACACTGAAGCTTTCTTT. Protein sequence: CASSLTVNTEAFF.

The rearrangement uses TRBV9 and TRBJ1-6; a possible D gene is TRBD1 (6 bases). This CDR3 spans 16 amino acids. The V gene lost 3 bases and the J gene lost 6 bases, with 16 bases spanning the gap. Germline values: CDR1 SGDLS, CDR2 YYNGEE. The chain's CDR3 is CASSGLQGAINSPLHF. The CDR3 DNA reads TGTGCCAGCAGCGGATTACAGGGAGCTATTAATTCACCCCTCCACTTT.

This chain joins TRBV6-5 and TRBJ2-3; a possible D gene is TRBD2 (5 bases). The CDR3 extends over 13 amino acids. Germline V gene lookup returns CDR1 MNHEY and CDR2 SVGAGI. V lost 6 bases and J 2 bases, leaving 9 bases between the germline ends. CDR3 sequence reads: CASRTGITDTQYF. CDR3 nucleotide sequence: TGTGCCAGCAGAACGGGGATCACAGATACGCAGTATTTT.

V usage is TRBV9 and J usage is TRBJ2-3; no clear D gene. CDR1 SGDLS and CDR2 YYNGEE come from the germline V gene. Trimming pared 0 bases from V and 0 bases from J, leaving 5 bases between. The CDR3 is 14 amino acids. The CDR3 nucleotides are TGTGCCAGCAGCGTAGGGCAGAGCACAGATACGCAGTATTTT. Translating gives CASSVGQSTDTQYF.

J is TRBJ2-1 and V is TRBV10-3; a weak D match, TRBD2 (6 bases). Germline CDR1 ENHRY, CDR2 SYGVKD. Deletions cut 8 bases from V and 7 bases from J, with 12 bases between. The CDR3 extends over 12 amino acids. The CDR3 protein is CAISVGGNEQFF. The CDR3 nucleotides read TGTGCCATCTCGGTTGGGGGGAATGAGCAGTTCTTC.

This clone appeared a few times. V gene TRBV5-6 combines with J gene TRBJ2-7, with 7 nucleotides matching TRBD2. CDR1 SGHDT and CDR2 YYEEEE come from the germline V gene. This CDR3 has 12 residues. V shed 6 bases, J shed 4 bases, and the junction held 4 bases outside the gene matches. The CDR3 spells CASTLGGYEQYF. The DNA for the CDR3 is TGTGCCAGCACCCTGGGGGGGTACGAGCAGTACTTC.

The sample holds one count of this clone. The rearrangement joins TRBV7-8 to TRBJ2-3, with D possibly matching TRBD1 (6 bases). V was cut by 3 bases and J by 4 bases, with 11 bases left in between. CDR3 length: 14 residues. Germline assignment: CDR1 SGHVS and CDR2 FQNEAQ. CDR3 amino acids: CASSFQGSADTQYF. The CDR3 DNA is TGTGCCAGCAGCTTCCAGGGGTCCGCAGATACGCAGTATTTT.

The rearrangement links TRBV28 to TRBJ2-1; 8 nucleotides line up with TRBD2. This CDR3 has 16 residues. Germline V lookup: CDR1 MDHEN, CDR2 SYDVKM. The CDR3 region is CGAGGAGESSYNEQFF. As DNA, the CDR3 is TGTGGCGCCGGGGGGGCAGGCGAGAGCTCCTACAATGAGCAGTTCTTC.

This chain links TRBV27 with TRBJ1-1, with a tentative D call TRBD1 (5 bases). The germline gives CDR1 MNHEY, CDR2 SMNVEV (reference sequence). The CDR3 extends over 12 amino acids. The V gene lost 6 bases and the J gene lost 11 bases, with 16 bases spanning the gap. The CDR3 loop reads CASSHVEGLAFF. CDR3 bases: TGTGCCAGCAGCCACGTGGAGGGGTTGGCTTTCTTT.

V and J are TRBV5-1 and TRBJ2-1; 14 positions match TRBD2. The CDR3 runs to 17 residues. The V gene's germline CDR1 is SGHRS and CDR2 YFSETQ. The ends lost 3 bases at V and 6 bases at J; junction bases unmatched: 8. This chain's CDR3 is CASSSGLAGASRNEQFF. The CDR3 region has the DNA TGCGCCAGCAGCTCGGGACTAGCGGGGGCATCACGCAATGAGCAGTTCTTC.

The rearrangement links TRBV4-1 to TRBJ2-5; 8 nucleotides match TRBD1. V lost 1 base to trimming and J lost 5 bases; unmatched junction nucleotides: 9. The CDR3 runs 16 residues. Germline CDR1 and CDR2: MGHRA and YSYEKL. The CDR3 DNA follows: TGCGCCAGCAGCCAAGCCCCGGACAGGGTGGGGGAGACCCAGTACTTC. Residues: CASSQAPDRVGETQYF.

This chain uses TRBV5-4 with TRBJ2-1; tentatively, D is TRBD1 (6 bases). Deletions cut 0 bases from V and 3 bases from J, with 7 bases between. Per germline, CDR1 SGHNT and CDR2 YYREEE (reference sequence). CDR3 size: 14 residues. This chain's CDR3 is CASSLEDSYNEQFF. The CDR3 DNA reads TGTGCCAGCAGCTTGGAGGACAGCTACAATGAGCAGTTCTTC.

This sequence joins TRBV5-1 and TRBJ2-1, with TRBD1 matching over 9 bases. Trimming at V came to 0 bases and at J to 2 bases, leaving 3 bases not matched to a gene. Germline CDR1 SGHRS, CDR2 YFSETQ. The CDR3 is made up of 16 amino acids. Here the CDR3 reads CASSLEGTGTYNEQFF. CDR3 nucleotides: TGCGCCAGCAGCTTGGAGGGGACAGGGACCTACAATGAGCAGTTCTTC.

V is TRBV7-6 and J is TRBJ2-3, with 9 bases lining up with TRBD1. The germline CDR1 and CDR2 sequences are SGHVS and FNYEAQ. This CDR3 has 16 amino acids. J was trimmed by 3 bases and V by 5 bases; bases with no gene match: 9. The CDR3: CASSRRQGDVTDTQYF. The CDR3 DNA reads as TGTGCCAGCAGCCGCAGACAGGGGGATGTTACAGATACGCAGTATTTT.

The chain has TRBV27 and TRBJ1-2, with 7 nucleotides matching TRBD1. V dropped 3 bases and J dropped 6; count of bases not matched to a gene: 7. The CDR3 is 14 amino acids. Germline V gene sequence: CDR1 MNHEY, CDR2 SMNVEV (reference sequence). The CDR3 DNA follows: TGTGCCAGCAGTTTCACCGACAGGGTGGATGGCTACACCTTC. Encoded protein: CASSFTDRVDGYTF.

The V call is TRBV9, the J call TRBJ1-4, with D unclear. Germline V gene lookup returns CDR1 SGDLS and CDR2 YYNGEE. The CDR3 totals 15 residues. V lost 0 bases to trimming and J lost 8 bases, with 14 bases between them. CDR3 sequence reads: CASSVGGSVQEKLFF. The CDR3 nucleotides read TGTGCCAGCAGCGTAGGCGGGTCGGTTCAGGAAAAACTGTTTTTT.

The chain has TRBV5-1 and TRBJ2-1; 7 positions match TRBD1. CDR3 length: 14 residues. The J segment lost 4 bases and the V segment lost 0 bases, leaving 1 base of the junction unmatched. Germline V gene data show CDR1 as SGHRS and CDR2 as YFSETQ. The chain's CDR3 is CASSLGDRYNEQFF. For the CDR3, the DNA is TGCGCCAGCAGCTTGGGGGACAGATACAATGAGCAGTTCTTC.

In this sample, this clone turned up a few times. The rearrangement joins TRBV6-1 to TRBJ2-2, with D unclear. Trimming stripped 2 bases from V and 3 bases from J, with 7 bases between. CDR3 length equals 14 residues. CDR1 is MNHNS and CDR2 is SASEGT in the germline V gene. CDR3 in amino acids: CASSERRDTGELFF. The CDR3 bases are TGTGCCAGCAGTGAACGTCGAGACACCGGGGAGCTGTTTTTT.

The V call is TRBV10-3, the J call TRBJ1-5, with TRBD1 as a possible D gene (6 bases). The length of the CDR3 is 14 residues. Trimming shortened V by 9 bases and J by 1 base, and 13 bases separated the two germline ends. The germline gives CDR1 ENHRY, CDR2 SYGVKD. For the CDR3, the DNA is TGTGCCATTTCTTCAGGGGAAAGCAATCAGCCCCAGCATTTT. Translating it yields CAISSGESNQPQHF.

This chain uses TRBV6-5 with TRBJ2-2; 10 bases match TRBD1. V shed 6 bases, J shed 4 bases, and the junction held 2 bases outside the gene matches. CDR3 length: 14 residues. Germline values: CDR1 MNHEY, CDR2 SVGAGI. As DNA, the CDR3 is TGTGCCAGCAGGAGACAGGGGGCCACCGGGGAGCTGTTTTTT. Translated: CASRRQGATGELFF.

V and J are TRBV9 and TRBJ2-1; D not resolved. V lost 0 bases and J lost 8, with 9 bases in between. The CDR3 extends over 13 amino acids. Germline assignment: CDR1 SGDLS and CDR2 YYNGEE. The CDR3 region is CASSVGPVDEQFF. The CDR3 coding sequence is TGTGCCAGCAGCGTAGGGCCCGTTGATGAGCAGTTCTTC.

The V and J genes are TRBV5-1 and TRBJ2-5; 10 nucleotides align to TRBD1. V lost 0 bases, J lost 4 bases, and 3 bases stayed unmatched. Germline V lookup: CDR1 SGHRS, CDR2 YFSETQ. This CDR3 is 15 amino acids long. In nucleotides, the CDR3 is TGCGCCAGCAGCTTGGGACAGGGGGCCGCAGAGACCCAGTACTTC. It is translated as CASSLGQGAAETQYF.

The table lists this clone with a few counts. The chain joins TRBV5-1 to TRBJ1-4, with 8 positions matching TRBD1. J gave up 5 bases and V 2 bases, and 2 bases lay outside the gene matches. CDR3 length equals 14 residues. Per the germline V gene, CDR1 is SGHRS and CDR2 is YFSETQ. This chain's CDR3 is CASSFGQGNEKLFF. CDR3 sequence (DNA): TGCGCCAGCAGCTTCGGACAGGGCAATGAAAAACTGTTTTTT.

The chain uses TRBV10-3 and TRBJ2-3; D perhaps matches TRBD2 (6 bases). The germline CDR1 and CDR2 sequences are ENHRY and SYGVKD. This CDR3 is built from 17 residues. V lost 3 bases and J 4 bases, leaving 20 bases between the germline ends. Here the CDR3 DNA reads TGTGCCATCAGTGACCGACCAGTGGAGGGAGACGCAGATACGCAGTATTTT. Its translation: CAISDRPVEGDADTQYF.

The chain is built from TRBV9 and TRBJ2-1, with D possibly TRBD1 on 5 matching bases. The CDR3 covers 15 residues. Deletions cut 0 bases from V and 5 bases from J, with 12 bases between. The germline gives CDR1 SGDLS, CDR2 YYNGEE. CDR3 coding DNA: TGTGCCAGCAGCGTAGAGCCACAGGAGAACAATGAGCAGTTCTTC. It is translated as CASSVEPQENNEQFF.

The chain joins TRBV19 to TRBJ1-1, with 11 bases matching TRBD1. V was pared by 4 bases and J by 5 bases, with 3 bases of the junction left unmatched. The CDR3 is 14 residues long. CDR1 and CDR2 (germline): LNHDA, SQIVND (reference sequence). CDR3: CASSKDRGRTEAFF. CDR3 nucleotides: TGTGCCAGTAGTAAGGACAGGGGGCGAACTGAAGCTTTCTTT.

The chain links TRBV6-7 to TRBJ1-4; 8 nucleotides agree with TRBD1. TRBV6-7 is treated as an ORF (open reading frame) with a function not yet certain. After removal of 4 bases from V and 0 bases from J, the junction contained 13 bases not matched to a gene. This CDR3 is built from 19 residues. The CDR3 sequence is CASSSARQGSKATNEKLFF. The CDR3, as DNA: TGTGCCAGCAGTTCCGCCCGACAGGGGTCTAAGGCAACTAATGAAAAACTGTTTTTT.

The CDR3 DNA sequence: TGTTCCGTCCCCAGGGGAACTGGTGAAGCTTTCTTT. It yields the protein CSVPRGTGEAFF. The chain recombines TRBV7-9 with TRBJ1-1; TRBD1 is a possible D gene (6 bases). The CDR3 loop spans 12 amino acids. Germline CDR1 reads SEHNR; CDR2 reads FQNEAQ (reference sequence).

The chain is built from TRBV7-2 and TRBJ1-1, with D perhaps matching TRBD1 (5 bases). Trimming cost V 5 bases and J 3 bases, with 7 bases left between them. The germline gives CDR1 SGHTA, CDR2 FQGNSA. This CDR3 contains 12 residues. The CDR3 spells CASSPGYTEAFF. The DNA for the CDR3 is TGTGCCAGCAGCCCAGGGTACACTGAAGCTTTCTTT.